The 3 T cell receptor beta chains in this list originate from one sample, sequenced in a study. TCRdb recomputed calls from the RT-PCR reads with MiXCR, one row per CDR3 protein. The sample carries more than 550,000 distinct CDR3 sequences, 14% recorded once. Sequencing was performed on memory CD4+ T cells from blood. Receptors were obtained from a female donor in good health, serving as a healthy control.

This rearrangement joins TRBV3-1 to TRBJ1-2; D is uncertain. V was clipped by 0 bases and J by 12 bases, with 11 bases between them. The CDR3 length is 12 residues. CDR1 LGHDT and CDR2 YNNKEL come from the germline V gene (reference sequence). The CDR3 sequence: CASSQEFGGHTF. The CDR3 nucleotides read TGTGCCAGCAGCCAAGAGTTCGGCGGCCACACCTTC.

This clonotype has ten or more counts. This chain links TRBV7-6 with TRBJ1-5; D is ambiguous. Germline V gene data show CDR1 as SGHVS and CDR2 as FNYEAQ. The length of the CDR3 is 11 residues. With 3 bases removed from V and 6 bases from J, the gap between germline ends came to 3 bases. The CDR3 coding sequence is TGTGCCAGCAGCTTGCGTCAGCCCCAGCATTTT. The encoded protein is CASSLRQPQHF. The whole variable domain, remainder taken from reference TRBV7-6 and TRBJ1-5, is GAGVSQSPRYKVTKRGQDVALRCDPISGHVSLYWYRQALGQGPEFLTYFNYEAQQDKSGLPNDRFSAERPEGSISTLTIQRTEQRDSAMYRCASSLRQPQHFGDGTRLSIL.

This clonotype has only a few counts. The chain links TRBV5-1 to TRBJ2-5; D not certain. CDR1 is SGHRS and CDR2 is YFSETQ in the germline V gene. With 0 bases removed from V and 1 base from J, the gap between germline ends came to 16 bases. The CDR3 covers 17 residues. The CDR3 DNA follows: TGCGCCAGCAGCTTGGGAGTGGGAAGTGGGGTCCAAGAGACCCAGTACTTC. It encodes CASSLGVGSGVQETQYF.